These T cell receptor beta chains were read from a single sample in a study of cytomegalovirus exposure and HLA in healthy donors. Using immunoSEQ multiplex PCR, the repertoire was profiled, and TCRdb retains in-frame clones only, with some absent. This sample has under 150,000 clones; 82% occur once, and the top ten carry around 2.5%. The specimen was PBMCs. These receptors originate from a male donor in good health and CMV-seronegative. CDR3s include the opening cysteine and the closing phenylalanine or tryptophan. A D gene is named only where the DNA matches it firmly. Clone size is shown for a subset of rows, as once, few, many or a class of expanded clone.

>13|TRBV4-3|once|.|TRBJ2-2
CASSQVLAGELFF
>12|TRBV2|few|.|TRBJ1-1
CASSQGNTEAFF
>18|TRBV4-3|.|TRBD2|TRBJ2-2
CASSLGLAGGHGGGELFF
>13|TRBV6-5|.|TRBD1|TRBJ1-1
CASSPQGVTEAFF
>13|TRBV27|.|.|TRBJ2-7
CASRGTPSYEQYF
>13|TRBV7-9|.|.|TRBJ1-2
CASSFDSYYGYTF
>13|TRBV11-2|.|.|TRBJ2-1
CASSSQRLHEQFF
>14|TRBV5-4|.|TRBD2|TRBJ2-7
CASSLAGGPYEQYF
>14|TRBV7-2|.|TRBD1|TRBJ1-5
CASSADRANQPQHF
>13|TRBV2|few|.|TRBJ1-1
CASSLLMNTEAFF
>15|TRBV6-7|.|.|TRBJ2-4
CASSWAREPKNIQYF
>13|TRBV6-5|.|.|TRBJ1-1
CASSQSGGGEAFF
>12|TRBV30|.|.|TRBJ2-5
CAWSSGSWTQYF
>16|TRBV7-6|once|TRBD2|TRBJ2-1
CASSGGLASSYNEQFF
>13|TRBV30|.|.|TRBJ2-5
CAVIAASLQTQYF
>14|TRBV30|.|TRBD1|TRBJ2-5
CAWSQQGARETQYF
>15|TRBV30|few|TRBD2|TRBJ2-7
CAWSGEGRTSYEQYF
>16|TRBV6-5|.|TRBD1|TRBJ2-7
CASSYSSGQTQYEQYF
>18|TRBV4-3|once|TRBD2|TRBJ2-5
CASSQEPPAPGRGETQYF
>13|TRBV27|.|.|TRBJ2-7
CASKLTGSYEQYF
>15|TRBV28|few|TRBD2|TRBJ2-3
CASSGEGGITDTQYF
>14|TRBV11-2|.|.|TRBJ2-7
CASGWGGPSYEQYF
>16|TRBV4-3|once|.|TRBJ2-3
CASSQVEGVGTDTQYF
>13|TRBV10-3|once|TRBD2|TRBJ2-1
CAISGGREDEQFF
>14|TRBV6-5|.|.|TRBJ1-4
CASSYLGESEKLFF
>12|TRBV29-1|.|.|TRBJ1-2
CSVEGGDYGYTF
>15|TRBV7-6|.|TRBD2|TRBJ2-1
CASSSLLAGAGEQFF
>13|TRBV27|.|.|TRBJ1-3
CASRDYSGNTIYF
>11|TRBV28|few|.|TRBJ2-5
CASSPGTPQYF
>18|TRBV10-2|.|.|TRBJ1-1
CASTVDPHRGGFNTEAFF
>15|TRBV11-3|.|TRBD2|TRBJ2-7
CASSLAMGEGYEQYF
>15|TRBV19|.|.|TRBJ1-5
CASSIFDYSNQPQHF
>14|TRBV18|.|.|TRBJ1-2
CASSPEGVAYGYTF
>18|TRBV28|.|TRBD1|TRBJ1-4
CASSPLHGRGTTNEKLFF
>16|TRBV19|.|.|TRBJ2-1
CASSISVNWVGLAWFF
>16|TRBV5-6|.|TRBD2|TRBJ2-7
CASSLLPGLAYYEQYF
>15|TRBV6-5|.|.|TRBJ2-7
CASSYSTDGGGEQYF
>14|TRBV10-3|.|.|TRBJ2-3
CAISEGRGADTQYF
>15|TRBV5-4|.|.|TRBJ1-2
CASSLRGGQIGGYTF
>15|TRBV19|.|TRBD2|TRBJ2-1
CASSILAGDNNEQFF
>14|TRBV9|.|.|.
CASSGGLESSEQYF
>12|TRBV30|.|.|TRBJ1-1
CAWTTVNTEAFF
>14|TRBV7-2|few|.|TRBJ2-3
CASSLGGLRDTQYF
>16|TRBV13|.|.|TRBJ2-6
CASSSPYDSGANVLTF
>18|TRBV10-1|.|.|TRBJ1-4
CASKVAETKGGGNEKLFF
>13|TRBV5-4|.|.|TRBJ2-7
CASSSGATYEQYF
>14|TRBV6-5|.|TRBD1|TRBJ1-2
CASSFGQATLGYTF
>13|TRBV29-1|.|TRBD2|TRBJ2-1
CSGGTGGSNEQFF
>16|TRBV19|.|TRBD2|TRBJ2-1
CASNTRTSGSIGEQFF
>15|TRBV6-6|.|.|TRBJ2-1
CASSPSFNSYNEQFF
>13|TRBV4-3|few|.|TRBJ1-1
CASNLAGNTEAFF
>14|TRBV18|.|.|TRBJ2-7
CASSPPDIGGEQYF
>15|TRBV9|.|.|TRBJ2-3
CASSVQAANTDTQYF
>11|TRBV20-1|.|TRBD1|TRBJ1-4
CSGDSNEKLFF
>14|TRBV27|.|.|TRBJ2-2
CASSFSQGFGELFF
>14|TRBV19|.|.|TRBJ2-3
CASSIAQRGDTQYF
>15|TRBV7-9|few|.|TRBJ1-3
CASSRDSSSGNTIYF
>14|TRBV6-1|.|.|TRBJ2-7
CASSTERDLGEQYF
>16|TRBV4-1|.|TRBD1|TRBJ1-2
CASSPRDRWDNYGYTF